This entry features one T cell receptor (beta chain) sequence. The antigen is not known. CDR3 length equals 13 residues. Germline-derived CDR1 and CDR2 are SNHLY and FYNNEI. Germline trimming cut 4 bases from V and 4 bases from J; bases unmatched to any gene: 3. The sample comes from a study of shared clonotypes between healthy human individuals. Study-wide results and limits: Some naive CD4 clonotypes, around 4.7%, turned up in common across several donors.

The protocol was immunoSEQ multiplex PCR, while the TCRdb copy is restricted to in-frame clones and leaves out a portion. This table has approximately 2.5 million clones, 90% to 95% appearing once. This clonotype originated in a man younger than 30 in good health. The chain is built from TRBV2 and TRBJ1-2, with 7 positions matching TRBD1. Sequences were obtained from naive CD4+ T cells sorted from blood. Noted subset: CD45RA+ positively selected. CDR3 loop: CASSAGTAYGYTF. The CDR3 nucleotides read TGTGCCAGCAGTGCCGGGACAGCCTATGGCTACACCTTC. The variable domain in full, with the rest retrieved from reference TRBV2 and TRBJ1-2, is EPEVTQTPSHQVTQMGQEVILRCVPISNHLYFYWYRQILGQKVEFLVSFYNNEISEKSEIFDDQFSVERPDGSNFTLKIRSTKLEDSAMYFCASSAGTAYGYTFGSGTRLTVV.